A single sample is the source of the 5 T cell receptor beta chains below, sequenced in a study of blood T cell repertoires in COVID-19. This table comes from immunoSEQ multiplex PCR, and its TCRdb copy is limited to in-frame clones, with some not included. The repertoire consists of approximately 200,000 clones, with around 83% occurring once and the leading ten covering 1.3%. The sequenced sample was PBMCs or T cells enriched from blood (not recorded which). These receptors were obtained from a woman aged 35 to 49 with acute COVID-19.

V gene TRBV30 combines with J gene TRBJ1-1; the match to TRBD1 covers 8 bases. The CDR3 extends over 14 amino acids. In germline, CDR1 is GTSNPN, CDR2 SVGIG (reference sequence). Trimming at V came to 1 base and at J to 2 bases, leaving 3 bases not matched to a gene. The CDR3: CAWSGAGGNTEAFF. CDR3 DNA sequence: TGTGCCTGGAGTGGAGCAGGGGGCAACACTGAAGCTTTCTTT. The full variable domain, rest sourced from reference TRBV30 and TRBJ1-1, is SQTIHQWPATLVQPVGSPLSLECTVEGTSNPNLYWYRQAAGRGLQLLFYSVGIGQISSEVPQNLSASRPQDRQFILSSKKLLLSDSGFYLCAWSGAGGNTEAFFGQGTRLTVV.

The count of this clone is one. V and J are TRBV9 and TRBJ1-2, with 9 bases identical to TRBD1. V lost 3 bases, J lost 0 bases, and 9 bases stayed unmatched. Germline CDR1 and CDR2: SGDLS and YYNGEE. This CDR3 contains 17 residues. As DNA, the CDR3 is TGTGCCAGCAGCGCAAGAGACAGGGGGGCCTCTAACTATGGCTACACCTTC. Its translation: CASSARDRGASNYGYTF.

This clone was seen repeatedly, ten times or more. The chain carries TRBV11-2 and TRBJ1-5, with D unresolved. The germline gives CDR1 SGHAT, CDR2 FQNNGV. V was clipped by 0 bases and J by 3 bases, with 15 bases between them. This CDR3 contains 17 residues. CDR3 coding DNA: TGTGCCAGCAGCTTAGATAGAGGTTACCCACCCAATCAGCCCCAGCATTTT. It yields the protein CASSLDRGYPPNQPQHF.

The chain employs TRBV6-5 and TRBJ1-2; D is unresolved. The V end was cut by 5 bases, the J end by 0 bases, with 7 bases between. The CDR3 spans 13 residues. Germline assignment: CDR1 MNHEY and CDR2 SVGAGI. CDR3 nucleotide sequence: TGTGCCAGCAGTATTAATCCTAACTATGGCTACACCTTC. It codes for CASSINPNYGYTF.

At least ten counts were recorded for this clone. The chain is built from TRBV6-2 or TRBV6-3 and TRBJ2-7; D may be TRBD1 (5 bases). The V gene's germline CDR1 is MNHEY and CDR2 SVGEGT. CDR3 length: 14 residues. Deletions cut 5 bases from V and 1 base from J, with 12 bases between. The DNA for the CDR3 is TGTGCCAGCAGTCCCCCGACAGTTTCCTACGAGCAGTACTTC. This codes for CASSPPTVSYEQYF.